This T cell receptor (beta chain) originates from a study of early T cells in non-severe SARS-CoV-2 infection. TCRdb ran MiXCR on the 5' RACE reads and lists one entry per CDR3 protein. This sample has approximately 75,000 distinct CDR3 sequences, with 14% found just once. This clonotype was seen ten or more times. Per the germline V gene, CDR1 is MNHNS and CDR2 is SASEGT. The trim removed 8 bases at V and 7 bases at J, leaving 4 bases unmatched. The length of the CDR3 is 12 residues. The chain uses TRBV6-1 and TRBJ1-5; 8 bases are shared with TRBD1. Here the sequenced sample was whole blood, taken at baseline. The receptor was isolated from an adult who was a healthcare worker with PCR-confirmed SARS-CoV-2 infection or an uninfected control (not recorded which). This chain's CDR3 is CASGDRPQPQHF. DNA of the CDR3: TGTGCCAGCGGGGACAGGCCACAGCCCCAGCATTTT.